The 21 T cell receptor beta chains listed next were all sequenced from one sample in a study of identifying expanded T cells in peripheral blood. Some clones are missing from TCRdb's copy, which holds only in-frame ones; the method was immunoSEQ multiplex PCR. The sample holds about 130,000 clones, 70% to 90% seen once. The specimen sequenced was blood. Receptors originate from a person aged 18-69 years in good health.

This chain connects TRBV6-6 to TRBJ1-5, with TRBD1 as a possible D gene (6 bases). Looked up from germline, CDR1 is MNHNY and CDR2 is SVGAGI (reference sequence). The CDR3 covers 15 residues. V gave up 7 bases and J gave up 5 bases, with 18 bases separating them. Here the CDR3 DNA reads TGTGCCAGCACCCCCCAGGGGACTTCTTATCAGCCCCAGCATTTT. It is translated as CASTPQGTSYQPQHF.

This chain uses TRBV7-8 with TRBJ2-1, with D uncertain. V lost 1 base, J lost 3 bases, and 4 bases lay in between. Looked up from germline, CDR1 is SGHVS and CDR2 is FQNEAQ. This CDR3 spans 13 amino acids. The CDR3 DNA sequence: TGTGCCAGCAGCTTAGACTACTACAATGAGCAGTTCTTC. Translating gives CASSLDYYNEQFF.

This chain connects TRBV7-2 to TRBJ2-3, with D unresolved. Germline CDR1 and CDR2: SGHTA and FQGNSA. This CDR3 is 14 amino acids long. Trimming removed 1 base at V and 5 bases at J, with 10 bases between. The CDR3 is CASSLGMSLDTQYF. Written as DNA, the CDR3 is TGTGCCAGCAGCTTAGGGATGAGCCTAGATACGCAGTATTTT.

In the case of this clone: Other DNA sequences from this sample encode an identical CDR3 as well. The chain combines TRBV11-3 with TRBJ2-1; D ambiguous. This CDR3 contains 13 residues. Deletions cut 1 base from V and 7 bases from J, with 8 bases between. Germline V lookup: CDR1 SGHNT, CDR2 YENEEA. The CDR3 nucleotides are TGTGCCAGCAGCTTAGGCCCCTGGAATGAGCAGTTCTTC. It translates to CASSLGPWNEQFF.

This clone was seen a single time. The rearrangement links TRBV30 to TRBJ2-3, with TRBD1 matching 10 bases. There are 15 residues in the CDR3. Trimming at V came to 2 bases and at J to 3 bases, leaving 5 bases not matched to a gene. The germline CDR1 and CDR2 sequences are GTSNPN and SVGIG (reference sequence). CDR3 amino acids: CAWSRGQGRTDTQYF. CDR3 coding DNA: TGTGCCTGGAGTCGGGGACAGGGGCGGACAGATACGCAGTATTTT.

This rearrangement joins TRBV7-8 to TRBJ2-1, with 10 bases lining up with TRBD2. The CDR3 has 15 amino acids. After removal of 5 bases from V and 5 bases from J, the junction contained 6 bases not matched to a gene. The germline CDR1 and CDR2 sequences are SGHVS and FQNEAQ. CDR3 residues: CASSVGLARNNEQFF. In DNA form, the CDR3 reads TGTGCCAGCAGCGTGGGACTAGCGAGGAACAATGAGCAGTTCTTC.

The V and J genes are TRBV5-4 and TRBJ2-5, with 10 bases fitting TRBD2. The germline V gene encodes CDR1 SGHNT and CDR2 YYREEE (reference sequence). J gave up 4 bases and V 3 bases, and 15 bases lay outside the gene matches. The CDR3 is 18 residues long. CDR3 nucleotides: TGTGCCAGCAGCTCCAAGCGGGGGGGTCTTAGGGGAAGAGAGACCCAGTACTTC. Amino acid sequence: CASSSKRGGLRGRETQYF. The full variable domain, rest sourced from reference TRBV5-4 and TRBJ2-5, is ETGVTQSPTHLIKTRGQQVTLRCSSQSGHNTVSWYQQALGQGPQFIFQYYREEENGRGNFPPRFSGLQFPNYSSELNVNALELDDSALYLCASSSKRGGLRGRETQYFGPGTRLLVL.

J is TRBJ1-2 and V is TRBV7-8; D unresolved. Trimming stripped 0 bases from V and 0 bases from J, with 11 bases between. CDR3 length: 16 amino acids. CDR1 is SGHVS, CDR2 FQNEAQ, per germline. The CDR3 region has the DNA TGTGCCAGCAGCTTAGCGCCGGGCTTAGCTAACTATGGCTACACCTTC. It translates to CASSLAPGLANYGYTF.

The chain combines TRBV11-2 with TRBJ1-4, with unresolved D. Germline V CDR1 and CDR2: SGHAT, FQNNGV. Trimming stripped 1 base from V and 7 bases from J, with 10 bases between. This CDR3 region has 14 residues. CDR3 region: CASSLGGFLEKLFF. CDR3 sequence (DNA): TGTGCCAGCAGCTTAGGAGGGTTCCTTGAAAAACTGTTTTTT.

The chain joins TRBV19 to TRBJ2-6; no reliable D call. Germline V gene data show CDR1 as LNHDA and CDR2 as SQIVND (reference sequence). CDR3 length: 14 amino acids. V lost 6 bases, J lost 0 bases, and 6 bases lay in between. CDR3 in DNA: TGTGCCAGTAGCCAGGTCTCTGGGGCCAACGTCCTGACTTTC. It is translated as CASSQVSGANVLTF.

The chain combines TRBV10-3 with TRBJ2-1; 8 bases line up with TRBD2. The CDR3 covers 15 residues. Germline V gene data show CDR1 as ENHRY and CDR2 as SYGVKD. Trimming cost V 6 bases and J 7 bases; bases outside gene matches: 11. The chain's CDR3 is CAISSTGGPRNEQFF. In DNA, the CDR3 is TGTGCCATCAGCTCGACGGGGGGGCCCAGGAATGAGCAGTTCTTC.

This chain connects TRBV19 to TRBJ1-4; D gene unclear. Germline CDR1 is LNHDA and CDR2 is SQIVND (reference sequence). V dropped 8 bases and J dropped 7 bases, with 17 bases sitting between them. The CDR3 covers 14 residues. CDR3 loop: CASSQTAVGEKLFF. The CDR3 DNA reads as TGTGCCAGTTCACAAACGGCGGTCGGTGAAAAACTGTTTTTT.

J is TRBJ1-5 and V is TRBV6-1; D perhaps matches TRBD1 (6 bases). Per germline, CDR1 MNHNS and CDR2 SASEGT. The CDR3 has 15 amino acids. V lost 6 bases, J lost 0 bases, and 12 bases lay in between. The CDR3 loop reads CASRLDSNSNQPQHF. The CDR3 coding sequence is TGTGCCAGCAGATTGGACAGTAATAGCAATCAGCCCCAGCATTTT.

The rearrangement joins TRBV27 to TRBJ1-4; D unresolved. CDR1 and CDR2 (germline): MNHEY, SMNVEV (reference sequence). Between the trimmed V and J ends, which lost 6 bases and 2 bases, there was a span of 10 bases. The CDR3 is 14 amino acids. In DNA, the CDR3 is TGTGCCAGCAGCTGGCGTAGGACTAATGAAAAACTGTTTTTT. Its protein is CASSWRRTNEKLFF.

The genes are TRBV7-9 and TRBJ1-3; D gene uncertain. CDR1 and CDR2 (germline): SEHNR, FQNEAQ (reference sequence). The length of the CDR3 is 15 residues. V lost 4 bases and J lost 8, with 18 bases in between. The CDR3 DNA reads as TGTGCCAGCAGCTCCGGACCGACTCTGGAGGACACCATATATTTT. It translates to CASSSGPTLEDTIYF.

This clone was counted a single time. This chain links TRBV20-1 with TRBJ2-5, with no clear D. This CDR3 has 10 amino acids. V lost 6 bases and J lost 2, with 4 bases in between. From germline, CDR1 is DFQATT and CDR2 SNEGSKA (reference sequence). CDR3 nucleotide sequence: TGCAGTGCACCGCAAGAGACCCAGTACTTC. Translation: CSAPQETQYF.

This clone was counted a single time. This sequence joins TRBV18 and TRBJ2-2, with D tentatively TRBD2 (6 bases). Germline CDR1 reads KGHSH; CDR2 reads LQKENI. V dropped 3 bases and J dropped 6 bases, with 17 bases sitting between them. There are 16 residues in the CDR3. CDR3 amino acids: CASSPTTRNGPGELFF. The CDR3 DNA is TGTGCCAGCTCACCTACGACTAGGAACGGGCCCGGGGAGCTGTTTTTT.

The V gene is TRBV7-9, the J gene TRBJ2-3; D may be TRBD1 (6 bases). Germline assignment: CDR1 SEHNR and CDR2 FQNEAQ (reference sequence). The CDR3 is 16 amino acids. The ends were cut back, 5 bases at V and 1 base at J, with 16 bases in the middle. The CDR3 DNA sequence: TGTGCCAGCAGCCCGGGCCGCAGGGGAGGCACAGATACGCAGTATTTT. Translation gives CASSPGRRGGTDTQYF. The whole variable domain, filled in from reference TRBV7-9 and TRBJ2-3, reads DTGVSQNPRHKITKRGQNVTFRCDPISEHNRLYWYRQTLGQGPEFLTYFQNEAQLEKSRLLSDRFSAERPKGSFSTLEIQRTEQGDSAMYLCASSPGRRGGTDTQYFGPGTRLTVL.

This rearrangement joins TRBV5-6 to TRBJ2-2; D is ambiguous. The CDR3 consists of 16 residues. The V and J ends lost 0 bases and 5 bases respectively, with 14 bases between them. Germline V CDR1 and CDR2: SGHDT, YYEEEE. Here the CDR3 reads CASSLDEVGSTGELFF. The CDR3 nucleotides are TGTGCCAGCAGCTTGGATGAGGTAGGATCAACCGGGGAGCTGTTTTTT. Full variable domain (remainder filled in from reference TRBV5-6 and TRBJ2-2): DAGVTQSPTHLIKTRGQQVTLRCSPKSGHDTVSWYQQALGQGPQFIFQYYEEEERQRGNFPDRFSGHQFPNYSSELNVNALLLGDSALYLCASSLDEVGSTGELFFGEGSRLTVL.

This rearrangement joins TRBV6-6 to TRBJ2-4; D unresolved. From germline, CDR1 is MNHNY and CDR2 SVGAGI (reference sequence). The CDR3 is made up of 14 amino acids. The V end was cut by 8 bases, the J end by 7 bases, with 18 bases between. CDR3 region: CASAASNTPNIQYF. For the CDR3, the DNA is TGTGCCAGCGCGGCGTCGAACACCCCCAACATTCAGTACTTC.

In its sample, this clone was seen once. Written as DNA, the CDR3 is TGTGCCAGCAGGACGGACAGGAACTATGGCTACACCTTC. Amino acids: CASRTDRNYGYTF. The J gene is TRBJ1-2, the V gene TRBV28, with 7 bases matching TRBD1. The germline V gene encodes CDR1 MDHEN and CDR2 SYDVKM. V was clipped by 6 bases and J by 2 bases; unmatched bases: 3. CDR3 size: 13 residues.